These 13 T cell receptor beta chains came from one sample sequenced in a study of metastatic and nonmetastatic thyroid tumors (dated by TCRdb to 2020 to 2022). The receptor library was made with PCR. The data were produced on an Illumina HiSeq 4000. TCRdb redid the processing of the public reads, applying fastp at Q25 and MiXCR, and retained in-frame beta chains. A total of 23,000 or so clones appear in this sample, approximately 25% of them only once. Of the sample, approximately 21% falls within the top ten clones. None of the patients had been given any treatment before thyroid surgery. Specimen: blood. The receptors derive from a female donor with papillary thyroid cancer or a benign thyroid nodule (not recorded which). Some clones in this sample may be carry-over from other donors' samples.

This clone was picked up many times. V gene TRBV11-2 combines with J gene TRBJ2-7; 7 nucleotides match TRBD2. The V and J ends lost 5 bases and 5 bases, in that order; junction bases with no gene match: 9. Germline V gene sequence: CDR1 SGHAT, CDR2 FQNNGV. This CDR3 has 14 residues. The CDR3 nucleotides are TGTGCCAGCAGCGCTCCGGGGGGAGGCCACGAGCAGTACTTC. As protein: CASSAPGGGHEQYF.

This clone was observed a single time. The genes are TRBV18 and TRBJ2-7; either TRBD1 or TRBD2 may supply D (5 bases each). The CDR3 is made up of 15 amino acids. Looked up from germline, CDR1 is KGHSH and CDR2 is LQKENI. Trimming took 1 base from V and 3 from J, leaving 13 bases between them. The CDR3 nucleotides read TGTGCCAGCTCACCACGGGACCCACGAGACTACGAGCAGTACTTC. Its protein is CASSPRDPRDYEQYF.

This clone is termed medium-sized. The rearrangement links TRBV7-2 to TRBJ2-7; 10 bases line up with TRBD2. CDR3 length: 14 residues. The trim removed 5 bases at V and 12 bases at J, leaving 13 bases unmatched. Looked up from germline, CDR1 is SGHTA and CDR2 is FQGNSA. The CDR3 sequence is CASSTGASGRAGYF. Written as DNA, the CDR3 is TGTGCCAGCAGCACGGGGGCTAGCGGGAGAGCGGGGTACTTC.

This clone was seen repeatedly, ten times or more. The V gene is TRBV28, the J gene TRBJ1-1, with D perhaps TRBD1 (5 bases). Germline assignment: CDR1 MDHEN and CDR2 SYDVKM. V was pared by 4 bases and J by 7 bases, with 16 bases between. This CDR3 is 14 amino acids long. The CDR3, as DNA: TGTGCCAGCAGTTCCTTAAATCCCGGGGGTGAAGCTTTCTTT. It translates to CASSSLNPGGEAFF.

This clone has a count of ten or more. The rearrangement links TRBV2 to TRBJ2-5; tentatively, D is TRBD2 (6 bases). Per the germline V gene, CDR1 is SNHLY and CDR2 is FYNNEI. This CDR3 is built from 17 residues. Between the trimmed V and J ends, which lost 0 bases and 5 bases, there was a span of 19 bases. The CDR3 loop reads CASSEALLQAAGETQYF. CDR3 DNA sequence: TGTGCCAGCAGTGAAGCCTTACTACAGGCGGCGGGGGAGACCCAGTACTTC.

This clone is medium-sized by share. V is TRBV12-3 or TRBV12-4 and J is TRBJ2-7; the D gene is possibly TRBD2 (6 bases). This CDR3 is built from 17 residues. V was shortened by 4 bases and J by 0 bases, with 19 bases between the two germline ends. The CDR3 region has the DNA TGTGCCAGCAGTTCACCCTCCACGGGACTTACCTCCTACGAGCAGTACTTC. This gives the protein CASSSPSTGLTSYEQYF.

The chain uses TRBV29-1 and TRBJ2-1; D is uncertain. The CDR3 covers 15 residues. CDR1 is SQVTM, CDR2 ANQGSEA, per germline. V was trimmed by 6 bases and J by 2 bases, leaving 17 bases between them. The CDR3 loop reads CSVLRSVGPYNEQFF. Here the CDR3 DNA reads TGCAGCGTCCTTCGGTCGGTAGGGCCCTACAATGAGCAGTTCTTC.

At least ten counts were recorded for this clone. The V call is TRBV15, the J call TRBJ1-5, with 7 bases aligning to TRBD1. V gave up 1 base and J gave up 5 bases; unmatched junction bases: 5. CDR1 is LNHNV and CDR2 is YYDKDF in the germline V gene (reference sequence). The CDR3 runs 15 residues. The CDR3 protein is CATSRVDRVHQPQHF. CDR3 in DNA: TGTGCCACCAGCAGAGTTGACAGGGTACATCAGCCCCAGCATTTT.

This clone was seen repeatedly, ten times or more. The CDR3 reads CASSSGQENSPLHF. In DNA, the CDR3 is TGTGCCAGCAGTTCAGGACAGGAGAATTCACCCCTCCACTTT. The chain carries TRBV6-1 and TRBJ1-6; 7 bases line up with TRBD1. Germline V lookup: CDR1 MNHNS, CDR2 SASEGT. The CDR3 is 14 residues long. The J segment lost 7 bases and the V segment lost 5 bases, leaving 5 bases of the junction unmatched.

In its sample, this clone ranks as medium-sized. This CDR3 reads CSAGGQGARQPQHF. The CDR3 coding sequence is TGCAGTGCTGGAGGACAGGGGGCGAGGCAGCCCCAGCATTTT. The chain is built from TRBV20-1 and TRBJ1-5, with 11 bases identical to TRBD1. With V trimmed by 5 bases and J by 7 bases, 7 bases remained unmatched. CDR3 length: 14 residues. CDR1 and CDR2 from the germline V gene are DFQATT and SNEGSKA (reference sequence).

This clone appeared once. One end of the junction fails to match germline, which may point to a read error. The chain joins TRBV7-6 to TRBJ2-5, with D uncertain. CDR1 is SGHVS and CDR2 is FNYEAQ in the germline V gene. The CDR3 totals 15 residues. The CDR3 bases are TGTGCCAGCAGCTTACAGTCACATGATTCAGAGACACAGTACTTC. This gives the protein CASSLQSHDSETQYF.

This sequence joins TRBV5-1 and TRBJ2-7; no reliable D call. Germline assignment: CDR1 SGHRS and CDR2 YFSETQ. V lost 4 bases and J lost 3, with 14 bases in between. CDR3 length: 14 residues. CDR3 region: CASSPIGDIYEQYF. CDR3 nucleotides: TGCGCCAGCAGCCCGATAGGTGACATCTACGAGCAGTACTTC.

This clone was recorded at least ten times. The chain has TRBV19 and TRBJ2-7; TRBD2 might be the D (6 bases). The germline V and J ends were trimmed by 5 bases and 3 bases, with 14 bases remaining between them. Per the germline V gene, CDR1 is LNHDA and CDR2 is SQIVND (reference sequence). This CDR3 comprises 14 residues. The CDR3 DNA is TGTGCCAGTAGTCTCCGGGGGAAAGTCTACGAGCAGTACTTC. Residues: CASSLRGKVYEQYF.